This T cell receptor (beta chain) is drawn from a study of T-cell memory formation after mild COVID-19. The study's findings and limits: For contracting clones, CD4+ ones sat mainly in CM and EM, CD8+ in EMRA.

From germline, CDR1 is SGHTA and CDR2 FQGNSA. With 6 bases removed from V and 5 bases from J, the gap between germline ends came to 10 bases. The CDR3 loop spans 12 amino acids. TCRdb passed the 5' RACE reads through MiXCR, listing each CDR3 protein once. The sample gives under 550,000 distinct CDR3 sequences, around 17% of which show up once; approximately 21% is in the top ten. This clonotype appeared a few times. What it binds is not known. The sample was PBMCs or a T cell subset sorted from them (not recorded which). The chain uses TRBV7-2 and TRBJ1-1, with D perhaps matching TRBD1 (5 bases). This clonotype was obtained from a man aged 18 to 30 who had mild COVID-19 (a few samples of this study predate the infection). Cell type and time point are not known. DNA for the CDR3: TGTGCCAGCAGATCATCAGGGACTGAAGCTTTCTTT. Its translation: CASRSSGTEAFF. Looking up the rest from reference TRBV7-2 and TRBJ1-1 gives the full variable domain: GAGVSQSPSNKVTEKGKDVELRCDPISGHTALYWYRQSLGQGLEFLIYFQGNSAPDKSGLPSDRFSAERTGGSVSTLTIQRTQQEDSAVYLCASRSSGTEAFFGQGTRLTVV.